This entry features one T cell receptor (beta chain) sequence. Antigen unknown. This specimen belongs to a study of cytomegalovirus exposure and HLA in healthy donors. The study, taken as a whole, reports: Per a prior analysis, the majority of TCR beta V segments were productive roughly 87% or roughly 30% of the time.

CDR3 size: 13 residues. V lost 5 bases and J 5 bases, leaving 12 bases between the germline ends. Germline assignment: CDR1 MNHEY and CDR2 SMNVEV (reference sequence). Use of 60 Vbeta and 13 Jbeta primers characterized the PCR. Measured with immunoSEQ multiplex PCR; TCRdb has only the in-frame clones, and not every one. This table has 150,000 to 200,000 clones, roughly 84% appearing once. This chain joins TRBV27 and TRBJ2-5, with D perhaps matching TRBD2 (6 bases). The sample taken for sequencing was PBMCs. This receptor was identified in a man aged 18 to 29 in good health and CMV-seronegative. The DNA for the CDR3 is TGTGCCAGCAGTCCGCTGGAGGGCGAGACCCAGTACTTC. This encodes CASSPLEGETQYF.